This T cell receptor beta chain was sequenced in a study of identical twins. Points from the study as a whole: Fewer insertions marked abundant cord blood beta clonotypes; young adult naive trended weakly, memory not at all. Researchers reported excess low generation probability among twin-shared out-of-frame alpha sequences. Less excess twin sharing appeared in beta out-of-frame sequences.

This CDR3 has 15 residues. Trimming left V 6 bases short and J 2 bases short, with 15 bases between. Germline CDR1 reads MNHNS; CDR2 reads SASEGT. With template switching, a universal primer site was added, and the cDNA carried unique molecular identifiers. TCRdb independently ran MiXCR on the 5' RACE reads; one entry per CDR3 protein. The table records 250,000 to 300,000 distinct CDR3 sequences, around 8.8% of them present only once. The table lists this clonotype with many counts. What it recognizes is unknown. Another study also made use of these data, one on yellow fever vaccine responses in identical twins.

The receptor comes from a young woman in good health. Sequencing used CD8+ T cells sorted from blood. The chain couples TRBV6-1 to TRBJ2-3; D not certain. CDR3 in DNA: TGTGCCAGCAGCTCTGAGACGGAAGTCACAGATACGCAGTATTTT. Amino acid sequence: CASSSETEVTDTQYF.